The clone carrying this T cell receptor (beta chain) was seen a handful of times. Its target is unknown. Trimming took off 3 bases at V and 2 bases at J, with 8 bases between the two ends. The CDR3 sequence is 13 residues long. Looked up from germline, CDR1 is SGHTA and CDR2 is FQGNSA. Clones were sequenced by immunoSEQ multiplex PCR, and TCRdb holds only the in-frame ones, with some missing. The data hold fewer than 100,000 clones, with approximately 85% observed a single time. This specimen belongs to a study of T cell responses to AZD1222 COVID-19 vaccine. Whole-study results and caveats: The span of vaccine-associated CD4 TCRs extended across spike, with dominance at 160-218 and 743-854. Reportedly, nearly half of unique spike TCRs recognized epitopes outside B.1.351/B.1.1.7 mutations. Clonal diversity was possibly underestimated, and white British individuals and females predominated among donors.

This TCR came from an adult in good health. The chain has TRBV7-2 and TRBJ2-7; D is perhaps TRBD1 (6 bases). Material: peripheral blood, obtained on day 0 of AZD1222 vaccination. CDR3 protein: CASSFRDTYEQYF. The CDR3 DNA follows: TGTGCCAGCAGCTTCCGGGACACCTACGAGCAGTACTTC.